The 28 T cell receptor beta chains below were found in one sample sequenced in a study of blood T cell repertoires in COVID-19. Sequencing used immunoSEQ multiplex PCR; TCRdb keeps in-frame clones, though not all of them. The data hold some 310,000 clones, with around 87% observed a single time. Specimen: peripheral blood. The receptors shown here come from a man in his fifties or sixties with active or convalescent COVID-19.

The chain carries TRBV2 and TRBJ1-2; TRBD1 is a possible D gene (5 bases). V was shortened by 7 bases and J by 0 bases, with 18 bases between the two germline ends. This CDR3 spans 16 amino acids. The germline V gene has CDR1 SNHLY and CDR2 FYNNEI. CDR3: CASTLDGGPANYGYTF. The DNA for the CDR3 is TGTGCCAGCACTTTGGACGGGGGTCCAGCTAACTATGGCTACACCTTC.

The chain employs TRBV13 and TRBJ2-1; 9 nucleotides line up with TRBD2. The germline gives CDR1 PRHDT, CDR2 FYEKMQ (reference sequence). CDR3 length: 15 amino acids. The V segment lost 1 base and the J segment 7 bases; nucleotides outside the gene matches: 5. The CDR3 is CASSLVAGGRNEQFF. CDR3 bases: TGTGCCAGCAGCTTAGTTGCGGGGGGGCGAAATGAGCAGTTCTTC.

The rearrangement uses TRBV2 and TRBJ2-7, with 8 bases fitting TRBD1. The CDR3 totals 14 residues. Trimming took 7 bases from V and 2 from J; bases not matched to a gene: 7. Germline CDR1 is SNHLY and CDR2 is FYNNEI. CDR3 in DNA: TGTGCCAGCACCGTAGACAGGGGACCCTACGAGCAGTACTTC. This translates into CASTVDRGPYEQYF.

The genes are TRBV11-2 and TRBJ2-1; D is possibly TRBD2 (5 bases). The CDR3 has 13 residues. Trimming took off 1 base at V and 9 bases at J, with 10 bases between the two ends. Looked up from germline, CDR1 is SGHAT and CDR2 is FQNNGV. The CDR3 region is CASSLGSVGEQFF. The CDR3 DNA reads TGTGCCAGCAGCTTAGGTAGCGTGGGTGAGCAGTTCTTC.

This clone was found once. This chain connects TRBV5-4 to TRBJ1-2, with D maybe TRBD1 (5 bases). This CDR3 is 15 amino acids long. Germline loops: CDR1 SGHNT, CDR2 YYREEE (reference sequence). Between the trimmed V and J ends, which lost 0 bases and 0 bases, there was a span of 9 bases. DNA of the CDR3: TGTGCCAGCAGCTTGGCAGGGACTCCTAACTATGGCTACACCTTC. Translated, it gives CASSLAGTPNYGYTF.

This clone appeared a single time. This chain links TRBV6-1 with TRBJ2-3; 7 positions agree with TRBD1. CDR3 length: 16 amino acids. The germline V gene encodes CDR1 MNHNS and CDR2 SASEGT. V was pared by 3 bases and J by 1 base, with 7 bases of the junction left unmatched. Written as DNA, the CDR3 is TGTGCCAGCAGTGAGCCGGGACAGTCGGGCACAGATACGCAGTATTTT. This codes for CASSEPGQSGTDTQYF.

This chain uses TRBV20-1 with TRBJ1-6; D remains unclear. From germline, CDR1 is DFQATT and CDR2 SNEGSKA (reference sequence). With 3 bases removed from V and 7 bases from J, the gap between germline ends came to 4 bases. The CDR3 extends over 11 amino acids. The CDR3 sequence: CSASLNSPLHF. CDR3 coding DNA: TGCAGTGCTAGCTTAAATTCACCCCTCCACTTT.

The chain has TRBV7-2 and TRBJ1-3; D gene ambiguous. Germline CDR1 SGHTA, CDR2 FQGNSA. Between the trimmed V and J ends, which lost 1 base and 0 bases, there was a span of 13 bases. The CDR3 is 17 residues long. This chain's CDR3 is CASSLDQVRFSGNTIYF. CDR3 nucleotides: TGTGCCAGCAGCTTAGATCAGGTCCGCTTCTCTGGAAACACCATATATTTT.

The chain combines TRBV5-4 with TRBJ1-5; 7 bases match TRBD1. V trimming: 1 base; J trimming: 4 bases; junction bases outside the gene matches: 11. Germline loops: CDR1 SGHNT, CDR2 YYREEE (reference sequence). This CDR3 contains 17 residues. CDR3 DNA sequence: TGTGCCAGCAGCTTGTTCTACCGGGACAGTCGTAATCAGCCCCAGCATTTT. Amino acid sequence: CASSLFYRDSRNQPQHF.

This chain uses TRBV2 with TRBJ2-5; 7 bases line up with TRBD1. Germline CDR1 SNHLY, CDR2 FYNNEI. J lost 7 bases, V lost 4 bases, and 15 bases had no gene match. This CDR3 has 16 amino acids. The CDR3 DNA reads TGTGCCAGCAGTGGGTATAGGGGGCCTGGGCGCGGGACCCAGTACTTC. Protein sequence: CASSGYRGPGRGTQYF.

This clone was seen a handful of times. This sequence joins TRBV5-4 and TRBJ2-7; the D gene is possibly TRBD2 (5 bases). CDR1 is SGHNT and CDR2 is YYREEE in the germline V gene (reference sequence). Trimming took off 1 base at V and 2 bases at J, with 16 bases between the two ends. The CDR3 consists of 16 residues. CDR3 in amino acids: CASSLQRSRGTYEQYF. CDR3 DNA: TGTGCCAGCAGCTTGCAGCGGTCGAGAGGCACCTACGAGCAGTACTTC.

Details on this clone: It is unclear where the CDR3 begins or ends on the DNA, so no DNA is shown, and the CDR3 is as TCRdb lists it. The CDR3 is CASSSSSGTGTDTQYF. The chain joins TRBV28 to TRBJ2-3; the table's D gene call, TRBD2, was not cross checked with the DNA. Germline V gene sequence: CDR1 MDHEN, CDR2 SYDVKM. The CDR3 length is 16 residues, termini included.

V is TRBV28 and J is TRBJ1-2; D call uncertain. The germline V gene has CDR1 MDHEN and CDR2 SYDVKM. The CDR3 covers 16 residues. V was shortened by 4 bases and J by 6 bases, with 21 bases between the two germline ends. The CDR3 DNA reads TGTGCCAGCAGTTCCCCTGGGAGTACAAGGGTGGATGGCTACACCTTC. Residues: CASSSPGSTRVDGYTF.

The chain joins TRBV5-1 to TRBJ2-2; D might be TRBD2 (6 bases). V was shortened by 1 base and J by 7 bases, with 11 bases between the two germline ends. The CDR3 covers 14 residues. CDR1 and CDR2 (germline): SGHRS, YFSETQ. The CDR3 region is CASSLLGGNGELFF. CDR3 sequence (DNA): TGCGCCAGCAGCTTGTTGGGCGGGAACGGGGAGCTGTTTTTT.

In DNA, the CDR3 is TGCAGCGTTGAGGACTACCGCTCCTACAATGAGCAGTTCTTC. It encodes CSVEDYRSYNEQFF. The chain joins TRBV29-1 to TRBJ2-1; D perhaps matches TRBD2 (6 bases). Germline CDR1 reads SQVTM; CDR2 reads ANQGSEA. V was pared by 3 bases and J by 0 bases, with 9 bases between. The CDR3 runs 14 residues.

This clone has only one observation. The chain's CDR3 is CASSLSLSTGTGMTNQPQHF. CDR3 DNA sequence: TGTGCCAGCAGTTTATCCCTCAGTACCGGGACAGGGATGACCAATCAGCCCCAGCATTTT. The V call is TRBV28, the J call TRBJ1-5; 9 bases match TRBD1. In germline, CDR1 is MDHEN, CDR2 SYDVKM. The CDR3 sequence is 20 residues long. The V segment lost 1 base and the J segment 3 bases; nucleotides outside the gene matches: 16.

The rearrangement links TRBV19 to TRBJ2-7; D call uncertain. Looked up from germline, CDR1 is LNHDA and CDR2 is SQIVND (reference sequence). The CDR3 is made up of 13 amino acids. V lost 3 bases to trimming and J lost 4 bases, with 10 bases between them. The DNA of the CDR3 is TGTGCCAGTAGTATCCAGTTATGGTACGAGCAGTACTTC. Protein sequence: CASSIQLWYEQYF.

The V call is TRBV10-3, the J call TRBJ1-1, with TRBD1 matching 7 bases. The length of the CDR3 is 14 residues. The trim removed 2 bases at V and 4 bases at J, leaving 4 bases unmatched. Looked up from germline, CDR1 is ENHRY and CDR2 is SYGVKD. CDR3 nucleotide sequence: TGTGCCATCAGTGAGGGACCAGGGGGCACTGAAGCTTTCTTT. It translates to CAISEGPGGTEAFF.

This chain connects TRBV9 to TRBJ1-3; D perhaps matches TRBD1 (6 bases). The germline V and J ends were trimmed by 3 bases and 3 bases, with 10 bases remaining between them. This CDR3 is built from 14 residues. Germline CDR1 SGDLS, CDR2 YYNGEE. CDR3 region: CASSDRTDGNTIYF. CDR3 sequence (DNA): TGTGCCAGCAGCGATCGGACAGATGGAAACACCATATATTTT.

The rearrangement uses TRBV9 and TRBJ1-1; D is possibly TRBD1 (6 bases). The CDR3 runs 15 residues. Germline-derived CDR1 and CDR2 are SGDLS and YYNGEE. Trimming cost V 3 bases and J 5 bases, with 17 bases left between them. The CDR3 protein is CASSAHEGELTEAFF. For the CDR3, the DNA is TGTGCCAGCAGCGCCCATGAGGGGGAACTAACTGAAGCTTTCTTT. The full variable domain, completed using reference TRBV9 and TRBJ1-1, is DSGVTQTPKHLITATGQRVTLRCSPRSGDLSVYWYQQSLDQGLQFLIQYYNGEERAKGNILERFSAQQFPDLHSELNLSSLELGDSALYFCASSAHEGELTEAFFGQGTRLTVV.

In its sample, this clone was seen a few times. For the CDR3, the DNA is TGCGCCAGCAGCCAAGATCCAGGGTATGGCTACACCTTC. This sequence encodes CASSQDPGYGYTF. This rearrangement joins TRBV4-1 to TRBJ1-2, with D possibly being TRBD1 (5 bases). Germline CDR1 and CDR2: MGHRA and YSYEKL. Deletions cut 0 bases from V and 5 bases from J, with 7 bases between. The CDR3 has 13 amino acids.

This chain connects TRBV11-2 to TRBJ1-3, with D possibly TRBD1 on 6 matching bases. The germline V and J ends were trimmed by 3 bases and 5 bases, with 11 bases remaining between them. Germline V gene sequence: CDR1 SGHAT, CDR2 FQNNGV. The CDR3 is made up of 14 amino acids. The chain's CDR3 is CASSLWQGRNTIYF. CDR3 DNA: TGTGCCAGCAGCTTGTGGCAGGGGAGAAACACCATATATTTT.

The sample holds a few counts of this clone. The CDR3 sequence: CASSSLSRGGDTQYF. The CDR3 bases are TGTGCCAGCAGCTCCCTCTCGCGGGGGGGAGATACGCAGTATTTT. This sequence joins TRBV5-4 and TRBJ2-3; 9 bases map to TRBD2. The trim removed 3 bases at V and 5 bases at J, leaving 7 bases unmatched. The CDR3 has 15 residues. CDR1 and CDR2 from the germline V gene are SGHNT and YYREEE (reference sequence).

V and J are TRBV28 and TRBJ2-7; 9 bases match TRBD1. Germline V gene data show CDR1 as MDHEN and CDR2 as SYDVKM. The CDR3 extends over 14 amino acids. The trim removed 8 bases at V and 4 bases at J, leaving 9 bases unmatched. This CDR3 is CASRDGTGIYEQYF. Here the CDR3 DNA reads TGTGCCAGCCGCGACGGGACAGGGATTTACGAGCAGTACTTC.

Details on this clone: Other DNA sequences in this sample translate to the same CDR3. This chain joins TRBV20-1 and TRBJ2-1, with D possibly being TRBD2 (5 bases). The V gene's germline CDR1 is DFQATT and CDR2 SNEGSKA (reference sequence). With 6 bases removed from V and 7 bases from J, the gap between germline ends came to 10 bases. The CDR3 totals 11 residues. CDR3 sequence: CSAPRLNEQFF. Here the CDR3 DNA reads TGCAGTGCCCCGCGACTAAATGAGCAGTTCTTC.

The CDR3 bases are TGTGCCAGCAGCTTCGGGAAGGAGACTGAAGCTTTCTTT. Translation gives CASSFGKETEAFF. The chain combines TRBV7-9 with TRBJ1-1, with unresolved D. Germline assignment: CDR1 SEHNR and CDR2 FQNEAQ (reference sequence). Between the trimmed V and J ends, which lost 3 bases and 5 bases, there was a span of 10 bases. The CDR3 loop spans 13 amino acids.

This clone has just one count. V and J are TRBV5-1 and TRBJ2-5, with no clear D. The V gene's germline CDR1 is SGHRS and CDR2 YFSETQ. V was cut by 5 bases and J by 2 bases, with 10 bases left in between. This CDR3 comprises 13 residues. The DNA for the CDR3 is TGCGCCAGCAGAAATAGAGTTCAAGAGACCCAGTACTTC. Its translation: CASRNRVQETQYF.

The V call is TRBV24-1, the J call TRBJ2-7; no clear D gene. Looked up from germline, CDR1 is KGHDR and CDR2 is SFDVKD. V lost 3 bases and J lost 2, with 7 bases in between. This CDR3 contains 13 residues. CDR3 in DNA: TGTGCCACCAGTGATCCTTCTACCTACGAGCAGTACTTC. Amino acids: CATSDPSTYEQYF.